The text below deals with one T cell receptor (beta chain). Its antigen is unknown. There are 15 residues in the CDR3. V shed 1 base, J shed 10 bases, and the junction held 7 bases outside the gene matches. Germline lookup yields CDR1 SGHRS and CDR2 YFSETQ. TCRdb keeps only in-frame clones here, not all; method: immunoSEQ multiplex PCR. The table shows tens of thousands of clones, with about 89% occurring only once. Graft tissue processing released intraepithelial and lamina propria lymphocytes. The sample comes from a study of graft-versus-host responses after intestinal transplantation. Study-level points and caveats: Early declines in HvG clones that occurred post-transplant were associated with peak circulating GvH clone levels.

The sample was ileum tissue, taken 357 days after transplant. This chain uses TRBV5-1 with TRBJ2-1; 11 nucleotides align to TRBD2. The TCR was taken from a human patient who received an intestinal transplant, so some T cells may come from the graft donor. In nucleotides, the CDR3 is TGCGCCAGCAGCTTGTCTACTAGCGGGAGTAAAGAGCAGTTCTTC. Translated, it gives CASSLSTSGSKEQFF.